This T cell receptor beta chain is drawn from a study of graft-versus-host responses after intestinal transplantation. Assay: immunoSEQ multiplex PCR; the TCRdb copy retains only in-frame clones and omits some. The sample holds about 50,000 clones; 80% to 95% are singletons and the top ten take 2.5%. The CDR3 has 14 amino acids. Germline CDR1 and CDR2: SGHNT and YYREEE (reference sequence). V was pared by 4 bases and J by 0 bases, with 0 bases of the junction left unmatched. Note on this clone: Its antigen remains unidentified.

This clonotype originated in a human donor who was the organ donor for an intestinal transplant. The rearrangement joins TRBV5-4 to TRBJ2-7; the match to TRBD2 covers 11 bases. Source: unstimulated CD4+ T cells sorted from spleen or lymph node cells, taken before transplant. The CDR3 DNA follows: TGTGCCAGCAGCACTAGCGGGAGCTCCTACGAGCAGTACTTC. It codes for CASSTSGSSYEQYF.